Each of the 20 T cell receptor beta chains below was sequenced from the same sample in a study of response to subunit inactivated influenza vaccine. MiXCR was run by TCRdb on the RT-PCR reads, yielding one entry per CDR3 protein. The sample consists of roughly 670,000 distinct CDR3 sequences, 14% of them appearing once. Sequencing was performed on PBMCs from blood, taken approximately 15 days before vaccination. These receptors all come from a man over 45 who received an inactivated influenza vaccine.

The table lists this clonotype with many counts. The chain combines TRBV5-1 with TRBJ2-7; D gene uncertain. This CDR3 is built from 14 residues. V lost 5 bases and J 2 bases, leaving 14 bases between the germline ends. Per germline, CDR1 SGHRS and CDR2 YFSETQ. The CDR3: CASRPLAATYEQYF. The CDR3 nucleotides are TGCGCCAGCAGACCTCTCGCGGCGACCTACGAGCAGTACTTC.

A few counts support this clonotype. The V call is TRBV18, the J call TRBJ2-1; 10 nucleotides match TRBD2. The CDR3 has 15 residues. J gave up 6 bases and V 1 base, and 3 bases lay outside the gene matches. Germline CDR1 and CDR2: KGHSH and LQKENI. The CDR3 region is CASSPLSGRANEQFF. As DNA, the CDR3 is TGTGCCAGCTCACCACTGAGCGGGAGGGCCAATGAGCAGTTCTTC.

This clonotype was counted a few times. The chain is built from TRBV20-1 and TRBJ2-1, with 9 bases lining up with TRBD2. Germline V gene lookup returns CDR1 DFQATT and CDR2 SNEGSKA (reference sequence). J gave up 0 bases and V 2 bases, and 5 bases lay outside the gene matches. CDR3 length: 16 amino acids. CDR3 DNA: TGCAGTGCTAGATCCACTAGCGGGTCCTCCTACAATGAGCAGTTCTTC. Amino acids: CSARSTSGSSYNEQFF.

The rearrangement joins TRBV29-1 to TRBJ2-4; 10 positions match TRBD1. CDR3 length equals 17 residues. The germline CDR1 and CDR2 sequences are SQVTM and ANQGSEA. Unmatched junction bases numbered 13, after V lost 7 bases and J lost 1 base. CDR3 protein: CSALRQGAYGAKNIQYF. DNA for the CDR3: TGCAGCGCTCTCCGACAGGGGGCGTACGGCGCCAAAAACATTCAGTACTTC.

There are a few counts of this clonotype. The chain has TRBV28 and TRBJ1-5; D not certain. Germline lookup yields CDR1 MDHEN and CDR2 SYDVKM. The CDR3 has 11 residues. Trimming took off 5 bases at V and 5 bases at J, with 4 bases between the two ends. For the CDR3, the DNA is TGTGCCAGCAGTACGTATCAGCCCCAGCATTTT. Translating it yields CASSTYQPQHF.

The genes are TRBV24-1 and TRBJ2-3; 7 bases are a match to TRBD1. V was pared by 1 base and J by 0 bases, with 6 bases of the junction left unmatched. The CDR3 spans 17 residues. The germline gives CDR1 KGHDR, CDR2 SFDVKD. The DNA for the CDR3 is TGTGCCACCAGTGATTTTGTTGGGACAGATAGCACAGATACGCAGTATTTT. Its translation: CATSDFVGTDSTDTQYF.

This clonotype has a count of ten or more. The rearrangement links TRBV2 to TRBJ2-3; 9 bases fit TRBD1. V shed 9 bases and J 9 bases; nucleotides not matched to a gene: 1. This CDR3 has 10 residues. CDR1 and CDR2 (germline): SNHLY, FYNNEI. CDR3 residues: CASGQGTQYF. The DNA of the CDR3 is TGTGCCAGTGGACAGGGGACGCAGTATTTT.

This clonotype has only a few counts. The chain is built from TRBV7-8 and TRBJ2-1, with 7 bases matching TRBD1. J was trimmed by 5 bases and V by 5 bases; bases with no gene match: 12. The CDR3 sequence is 16 residues long. From germline, CDR1 is SGHVS and CDR2 FQNEAQ. In nucleotides, the CDR3 is TGTGCCAGCAGCGGACCGGGACAGACATTAGACAATGAGCAGTTCTTC. As protein: CASSGPGQTLDNEQFF.

This clonotype was found many times. The genes are TRBV21-1 and TRBJ1-2. TRBV21-1 represents a pseudogene. This CDR3 is built from 15 residues. The CDR3 sequence: CASSNHSEANYGYTF. The DNA of the CDR3 is TGTGCCAGCAGCAACCACTCAGAGGCGAACTATGGCTACACCTTC.

This clonotype was found a few times. The V gene is TRBV7-2, the J gene TRBJ1-1, with a possible D match to TRBD1 (6 bases). Trimming removed 5 bases at V and 5 bases at J, with 12 bases between. Germline CDR1 is SGHTA and CDR2 is FQGNSA. The CDR3 has 13 amino acids. CDR3 sequence: CASSVNRETEAFF. As DNA, the CDR3 is TGTGCCAGCAGCGTGAACAGGGAAACTGAAGCTTTCTTT.

The J gene is TRBJ2-6, the V gene TRBV10-3, with 9 bases lining up with TRBD1. The ends lost 5 bases at V and 0 bases at J; junction bases unmatched: 8. This CDR3 contains 18 residues. Germline V lookup: CDR1 ENHRY, CDR2 SYGVKD. The CDR3 sequence: CAISPRDRVNSGANVLTF. DNA of the CDR3: TGTGCCATCAGTCCCCGGGACAGGGTGAACTCTGGGGCCAACGTCCTGACTTTC.

V usage is TRBV15 and J usage is TRBJ2-2, with D perhaps TRBD1 (6 bases). Trimming took off 0 bases at V and 1 base at J, with 9 bases between the two ends. The length of the CDR3 is 16 residues. CDR1 is LNHNV and CDR2 is YYDKDF in the germline V gene (reference sequence). The DNA of the CDR3 is TGTGCCACCAGCAGAGATCGCAGGGGGAACACCGGGGAGCTGTTTTTT. The encoded protein is CATSRDRRGNTGELFF.

This clonotype came up a few times. The rearrangement links TRBV20-1 to TRBJ2-1; 8 bases match TRBD2. This CDR3 spans 14 amino acids. Germline V gives CDR1 DFQATT, CDR2 SNEGSKA (reference sequence). V shed 5 bases and J 5 bases; nucleotides not matched to a gene: 8. Written as DNA, the CDR3 is TGCAGTGCTCAAGCGGGAGCTTCTGACAATGAGCAGTTCTTC. Protein: CSAQAGASDNEQFF.

This clonotype was recorded many times. In DNA, the CDR3 is TGCGCCAGCAGCCAATGGACAGGATACGAGCAGTACTTC. Encoded protein: CASSQWTGYEQYF. The rearrangement uses TRBV4-1 and TRBJ2-7; TRBD1 agrees at 7 bases. Germline assignment: CDR1 MGHRA and CDR2 YSYEKL. V lost 2 bases and J lost 4; bases outside the gene matches: 2. The CDR3 has 13 amino acids.

The rearrangement joins TRBV6-5 to TRBJ2-7; D is undetermined. V lost 0 bases and J lost 2, with 8 bases in between. Germline values: CDR1 MNHEY, CDR2 SVGAGI. The CDR3 runs to 14 residues. CDR3 loop: CASSYSVRPYEQYF. The DNA for the CDR3 is TGTGCCAGCAGTTACTCGGTCAGGCCCTACGAGCAGTACTTC.

This clonotype was counted between two and nine times. The chain joins TRBV20-1 to TRBJ2-2; 10 bases fit TRBD2. Per the germline V gene, CDR1 is DFQATT and CDR2 is SNEGSKA (reference sequence). This CDR3 is built from 16 residues. The V and J ends lost 1 base and 1 base, in that order; junction bases with no gene match: 3. CDR3 loop: CSARGSSGGNTGELFF. CDR3 coding DNA: TGCAGTGCTAGAGGTTCTAGCGGGGGGAACACCGGGGAGCTGTTTTTT.

The chain employs TRBV15 and TRBJ2-1, with TRBD1 matching 7 bases. The CDR3 covers 13 residues. The germline V gene has CDR1 LNHNV and CDR2 YYDKDF (reference sequence). V lost 1 base, J lost 7 bases, and 1 base stayed unmatched. In nucleotides, the CDR3 is TGTGCCACCAGCAGAGCGACAGGGAATGAGCAGTTCTTC. Amino acid sequence: CATSRATGNEQFF.

This clonotype was detected a few times. The chain recombines TRBV4-2 with TRBJ1-2; D possibly corresponds to TRBD1 (5 bases). CDR3 size: 15 residues. V lost 1 base, J lost 1 base, and 10 bases lay in between. Germline CDR1 reads LGHNA; CDR2 reads YNFKEQ. CDR3 sequence: CASSQGRAVNYGYTF. The CDR3 DNA follows: TGTGCCAGCAGCCAAGGCAGGGCCGTTAACTATGGCTACACCTTC.

The chain employs TRBV7-2 and TRBJ1-2; TRBD1 might be the D (5 bases). The V gene lost 2 bases and the J gene lost 1 base, with 26 bases spanning the gap. The germline V gene encodes CDR1 SGHTA and CDR2 FQGNSA. CDR3 size: 20 residues. CDR3 loop: CASSLTLTRHWGPSNYGYTF. The DNA of the CDR3 is TGTGCCAGCAGCTTAACGCTGACCCGACATTGGGGACCTAGTAACTATGGCTACACCTTC.

This clonotype was observed at least ten times. The chain recombines TRBV7-9 with TRBJ1-2; D is unresolved. V was pared by 1 base and J by 3 bases, with 3 bases between. The length of the CDR3 is 12 residues. Germline CDR1 reads SEHNR; CDR2 reads FQNEAQ (reference sequence). The CDR3 DNA sequence: TGTGCCAGCAGCTTAGGGGACTATGGCTACACCTTC. It yields the protein CASSLGDYGYTF.